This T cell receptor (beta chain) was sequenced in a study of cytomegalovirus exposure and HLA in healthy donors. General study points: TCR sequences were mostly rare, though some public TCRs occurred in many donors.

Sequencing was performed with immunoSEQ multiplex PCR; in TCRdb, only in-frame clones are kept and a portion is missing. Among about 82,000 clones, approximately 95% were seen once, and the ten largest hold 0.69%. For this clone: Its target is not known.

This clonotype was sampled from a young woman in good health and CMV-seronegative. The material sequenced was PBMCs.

This CDR3 is CASRSRGETQYF. CDR3 in DNA: TGTGCCAGCCGCTCTAGGGGAGAGACCCAGTACTTC. The chain links TRBV5-8 to TRBJ2-5; maybe TRBD1 (5 bases). The V gene lost 7 bases and the J gene lost 4 bases, with 11 bases spanning the gap. Germline V gene sequence: CDR1 SGHTS, CDR2 YDEGEE. The CDR3 sequence is 12 residues long.